This record concerns one T cell receptor (beta chain) sequence. The table lists this clone with many counts. The antigen it binds to is not known. Within one base of it there is no much larger clone, and no base qualities were kept. Genomic DNA was the input for TRB sequencing, which was run either with the immunoSEQ assay at survey resolution or with the hsTCRB kit. The original methods were these. The immunoSEQ software was used for initial read processing, and the LymphoSeq R package was used for repertoire analyses. For each TRB dataset, clonality was calculated as 1 minus normalized Shannon entropy, and the Gini coefficient was computed as well. Phenotypes of unsorted samples were inferred by mapping TRB sequences from sorted subsets of the recipient or donor onto unsorted samples of the same recipient. TCRdb took this table from immuneACCESS and kept in-frame rearrangements with V and J called. Such tables lack part of the clones; where checked against another copy, unresolved V genes explain under half of the gap, and the rest is unexplained. D and trimming come from the DNA, and the V and J calls and clone size come from that table. The sample records roughly 35,000 clones, none occurring a single time. The ten largest clonotypes hold under 7% of the sample.

The data are from a study of T cells after posttransplantation cyclophosphamide (dated by TCRdb to about 2016). About the study as a whole: Using TRB sequencing, the study followed how the T cell repertoire rebuilt after myeloablative bone marrow transplantation with posttransplantation cyclophosphamide given as GVHD prophylaxis. Antigen receptor sequencing covered samples from roughly 40 PTCy-treated patients and approximately 15 of their related bone marrow donors. Blood from all 35 or so PTCy patients with 1-year posttransplant specimens was subjected to TRB sequencing. Up to about 3 additional blood samples from 2 to 5.2 years after transplant were also TRB-sequenced in 3 patients, as was pretransplant blood from a handful of patients. Because TRA and TRB clonality correlated tightly in several samples, later TCR analyses were limited to TRB. Public TRB sequences were checked against a database of over 3,500 sequences associated with responses to pathogens, tumor antigens, self-antigens and alloantigens.

Broad study findings and their caveats: The TRB repertoires of T cells infiltrating skin or the GI tract showed only limited overlap with the TRB repertoires found in blood. Across over 40 patients, TRB clonality was highly associated with recipient CMV seropositivity and CMV reactivation, and diversity in PTCy patients was similar to diversity in CNI/methotrexate controls. Donor-recipient similarity was low at 1-2 months but increased during the first year, and donor CD8+ memory clones often dominated later blood repertoires.

Related bone marrow donors provided peripheral blood samples on the day of marrow donation. Peripheral blood and bone marrow mononuclear cells were isolated by Ficoll-Hypaque density centrifugation and were cryopreserved. The sample comprised PBMCs. The receptor's source is a woman aged 45-65 years in good health and a related stem cell transplant donor.

The CDR3 region reads CASSPRGRLNTEAFF. The DNA sequence is as follows: TGTGCCAGCAGCCCGCGGGGCAGGTTAAACACTGAAGCTTTCTTT. The V and J genes are TRBV4-2 and TRBJ1-1, with TRBD1 as a weak D call on 5 bases. V lost 4 bases and J lost 2 bases; the stretch between them is 14 bases long. Per the germline V gene, LGHNA is the CDR1 and YNFKEQ is the CDR2. From cysteine to phenylalanine, the CDR3 is 15 amino acids long. Just the 45-base CDR3 DNA is kept, in frame starting at base 1.